This T cell receptor (beta chain) was sequenced during a study of cytomegalovirus exposure and HLA in healthy donors. Regarding the study as a whole: Confirmation was obtained in vitro that three CMV-associated chains are specific for CMV antigens. Reports credit the classifier with highly specific, highly sensitive diagnosis of cytomegalovirus status. Researchers catalogued roughly 170 TCR beta chains as cytomegalovirus-associated.

Concerning this clone: Its antigen is currently unknown.

The donors were part of the roughly 120-subject validation cohort, which stood apart from the roughly 700-subject first cohort. Using immunoSEQ multiplex PCR, the repertoire was profiled, and TCRdb retains in-frame clones only, with some absent. Counted here are some 150,000 clones, approximately 86% occurring once; the ten biggest clones make up more than 20%. V gave up 1 base and J gave up 2 bases; unmatched junction bases: 2. CDR3 length equals 16 residues. Germline V gene lookup returns CDR1 SGHTS and CDR2 YDEGEE. The sample was PBMCs. This sequence was found in a man between 18 and 29 years old in good health and CMV-seropositive. The chain has TRBV5-8 and TRBJ1-5; 11 nucleotides line up with TRBD1. DNA of the CDR3: TGTGCCAGCAGCTTGAGGGGACAGGGGGGCAATCAGCCCCAGCATTTT. This gives the protein CASSLRGQGGNQPQHF.